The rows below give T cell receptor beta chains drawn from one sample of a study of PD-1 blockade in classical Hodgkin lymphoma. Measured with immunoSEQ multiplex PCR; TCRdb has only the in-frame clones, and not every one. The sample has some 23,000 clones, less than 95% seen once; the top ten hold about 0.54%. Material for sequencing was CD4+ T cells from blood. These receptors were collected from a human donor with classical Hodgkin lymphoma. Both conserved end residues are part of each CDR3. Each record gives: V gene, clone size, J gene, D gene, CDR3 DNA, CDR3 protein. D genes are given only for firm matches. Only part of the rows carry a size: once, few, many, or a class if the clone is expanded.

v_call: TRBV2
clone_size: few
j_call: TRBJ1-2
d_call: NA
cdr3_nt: TGTGCCAGCAGTCCTAATGCTGATAATGGCTACACCTTC
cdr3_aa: CASSPNADNGYTF

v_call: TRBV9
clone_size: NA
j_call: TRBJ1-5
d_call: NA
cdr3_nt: TGTGCCAGCAGCCGCGACGGGGATAGCAATCAGCCCCAGCATTTT
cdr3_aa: CASSRDGDSNQPQHF

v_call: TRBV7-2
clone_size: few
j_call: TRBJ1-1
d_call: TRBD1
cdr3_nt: TGTGCCAGCAGCCAAGGGGACAGGCGGAACACTGAAGCTTTCTTT
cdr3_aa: CASSQGDRRNTEAFF

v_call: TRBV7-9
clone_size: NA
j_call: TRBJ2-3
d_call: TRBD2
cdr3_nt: TGTGCCAGCGGAGGACTAGCGGGCTTGGCAGATACGCAGTATTTT
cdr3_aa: CASGGLAGLADTQYF

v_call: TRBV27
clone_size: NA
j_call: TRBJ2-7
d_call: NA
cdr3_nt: TGTGCCAGCAGTTTTTCACAGGGCCCCTACGAGCAGTACTTC
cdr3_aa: CASSFSQGPYEQYF

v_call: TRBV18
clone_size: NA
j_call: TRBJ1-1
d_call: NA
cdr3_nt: TGTGCCAGCTCACGGGACGGTAAGAACACTGAAGCTTTCTTT
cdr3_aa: CASSRDGKNTEAFF

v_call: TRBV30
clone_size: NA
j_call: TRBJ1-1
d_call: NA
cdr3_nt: TGTGCCTGGAGTGTAAGGGCCCCCGCTGAAGCTTTCTTT
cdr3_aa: CAWSVRAPAEAFF

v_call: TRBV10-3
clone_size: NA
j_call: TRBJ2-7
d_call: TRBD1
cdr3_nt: TGTGCCATCAGGCCTACAGGGGACTACGAGCAGTACTTC
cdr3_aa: CAIRPTGDYEQYF

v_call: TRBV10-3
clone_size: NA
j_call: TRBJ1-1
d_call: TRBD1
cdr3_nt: TGTGCCATCAGCCCCCGAGCCGGGACAGAGTACACTGAAGCTTTCTTT
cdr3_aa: CAISPRAGTEYTEAFF

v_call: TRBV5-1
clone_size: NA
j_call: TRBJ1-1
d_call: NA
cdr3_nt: TGCGCCAGCAGCTTGGCCGTCGGAACTTTGAACACTGAAGCTTTCTTT
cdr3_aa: CASSLAVGTLNTEAFF

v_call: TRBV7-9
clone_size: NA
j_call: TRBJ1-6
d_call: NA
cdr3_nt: TGTGCCAGCAGCTCCCTGGCGGGGAATTCACCCCTCCACTTT
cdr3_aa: CASSSLAGNSPLHF

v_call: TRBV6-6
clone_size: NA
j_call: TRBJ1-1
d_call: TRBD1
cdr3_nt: TGTGCCACCAACCGGGACAGGGATGCTGAAGCTTTCTTT
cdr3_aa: CATNRDRDAEAFF

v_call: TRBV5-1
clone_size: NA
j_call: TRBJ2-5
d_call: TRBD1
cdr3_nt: TGCGCCAGCAGCTCCCGGACAGGGGGCGGGGGAGAGACCCAGTACTTC
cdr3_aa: CASSSRTGGGGETQYF

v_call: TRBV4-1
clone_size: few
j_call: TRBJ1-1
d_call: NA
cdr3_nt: TGCGCCAGCAGCCAAACCCCGTCGGCGAACACTGAAGCTTTCTTT
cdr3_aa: CASSQTPSANTEAFF

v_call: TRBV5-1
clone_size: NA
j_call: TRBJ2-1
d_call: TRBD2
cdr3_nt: TGCGCCAGCAGCTTGTTCCGGGGGGGCTACAATGAGCAGTTCTTC
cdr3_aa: CASSLFRGGYNEQFF

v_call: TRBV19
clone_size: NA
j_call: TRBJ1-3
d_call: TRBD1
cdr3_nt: TGTGCCAGTAGTATAAACCGGGACAGGGTCGGAAACACCATATATTTT
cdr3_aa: CASSINRDRVGNTIYF

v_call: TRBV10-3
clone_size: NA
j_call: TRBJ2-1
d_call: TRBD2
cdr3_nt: TGTGCCATCAGAACTAGCGGCTCCTACAATGAGCAGTTCTTC
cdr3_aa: CAIRTSGSYNEQFF

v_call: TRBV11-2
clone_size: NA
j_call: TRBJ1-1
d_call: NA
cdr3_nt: TGTGCCAGCAGCCTCGCAGGGAGCATGAACACTGAAGCTTTCTTT
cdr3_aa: CASSLAGSMNTEAFF

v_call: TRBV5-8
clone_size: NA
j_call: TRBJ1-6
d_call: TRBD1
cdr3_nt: TGTGCCAGCAGCTTGTTCGGCAGGGGGTCGTCAAATTCACCCCTCCACTTT
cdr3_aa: CASSLFGRGSSNSPLHF

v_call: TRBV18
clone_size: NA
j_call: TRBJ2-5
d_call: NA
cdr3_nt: TGTGCCAGCTCACCAACGGGGGACCCGTACCAAGAGACCCAGTACTTC
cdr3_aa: CASSPTGDPYQETQYF

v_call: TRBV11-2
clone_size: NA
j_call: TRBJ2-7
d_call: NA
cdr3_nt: TGTGCCAGCAGCTTAGAGCGCGGAACCTACGAGCAGTACTTC
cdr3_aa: CASSLERGTYEQYF

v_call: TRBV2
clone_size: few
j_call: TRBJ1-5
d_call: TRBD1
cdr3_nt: TGTGCCAGCAGTGAAAACAGGGGAGCTCAGCCCCAGCATTTT
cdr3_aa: CASSENRGAQPQHF

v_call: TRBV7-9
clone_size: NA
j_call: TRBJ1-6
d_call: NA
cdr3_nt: TGTGCCAGCAGCCGGGGGGGATACGCAGGGAGCTCCTATAATTCACCCCTCCACTTT
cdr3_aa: CASSRGGYAGSSYNSPLHF

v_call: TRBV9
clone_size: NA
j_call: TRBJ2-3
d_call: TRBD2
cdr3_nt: TGTGCCAGCAGCGTAGGCGGGGGGGTGGCAGATACGCAGTATTTT
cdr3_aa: CASSVGGGVADTQYF

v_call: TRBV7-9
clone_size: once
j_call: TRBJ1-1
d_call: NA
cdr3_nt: TGTGCCAGCAGCTTTAACAGCATGAACACTGAAGCTTTCTTT
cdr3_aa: CASSFNSMNTEAFF

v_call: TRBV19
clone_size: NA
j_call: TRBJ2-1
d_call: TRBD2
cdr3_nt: TGTGCCAGTACCCTTAGCGGGGGGACGTACAATGAGCAGTTCTTC
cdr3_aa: CASTLSGGTYNEQFF

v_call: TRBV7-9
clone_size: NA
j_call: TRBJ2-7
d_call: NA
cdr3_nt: TGTGCCAGCAGCTTAGTTCCGGGGCTCTCCTACGAGCAGTACTTC
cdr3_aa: CASSLVPGLSYEQYF

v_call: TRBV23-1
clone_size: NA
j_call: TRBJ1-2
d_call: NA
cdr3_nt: TGCGCCAGCACCCCGGGTGGGTATGACTATGGCTACACCTTC
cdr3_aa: CASTPGGYDYGYTF

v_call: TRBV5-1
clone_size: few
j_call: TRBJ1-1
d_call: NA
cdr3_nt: TGCGCCAGCAGCTTCGACAGGACTAACACTGAAGCTTTCTTT
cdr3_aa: CASSFDRTNTEAFF

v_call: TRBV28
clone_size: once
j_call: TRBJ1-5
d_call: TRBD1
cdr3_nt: TGTGCCAGCCTTGGGGCAGGGGGCCCCTATAAACCCCAGCATTTT
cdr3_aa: CASLGAGGPYKPQHF

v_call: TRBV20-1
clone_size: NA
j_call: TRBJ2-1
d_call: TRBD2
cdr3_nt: TGCGGTACTAGCGTCTACAATGAGCAGTTCTTC
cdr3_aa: CGTSVYNEQFF

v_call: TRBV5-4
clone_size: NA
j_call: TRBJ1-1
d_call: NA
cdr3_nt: TGTGCCAGCAGCCCCGGACAGAACACTGAAGCTTTCTTT
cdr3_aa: CASSPGQNTEAFF

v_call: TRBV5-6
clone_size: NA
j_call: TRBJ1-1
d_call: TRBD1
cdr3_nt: TGTGCCAGCAGCTGGGGACAGCGACAGGACACTGAAGCTTTCTTT
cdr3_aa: CASSWGQRQDTEAFF

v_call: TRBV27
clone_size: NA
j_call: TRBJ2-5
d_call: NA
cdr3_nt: TGTGCCGCGGGTTACCAAGAGACCCAGTACTTC
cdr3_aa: CAAGYQETQYF

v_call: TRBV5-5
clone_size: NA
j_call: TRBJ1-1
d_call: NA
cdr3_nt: TGTGCCAGCAGCTCCCGGGACCCTGAGAGCACTGAAGCTTTCTTT
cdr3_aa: CASSSRDPESTEAFF

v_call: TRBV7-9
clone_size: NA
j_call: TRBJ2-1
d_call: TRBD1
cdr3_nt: TGTGCCAGCAGCCAGAACAGGGGATCCTACAATGAGCAGTTCTTC
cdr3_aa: CASSQNRGSYNEQFF

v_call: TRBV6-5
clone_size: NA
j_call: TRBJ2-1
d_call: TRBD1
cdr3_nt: TGTGCCAGCAGCCGCGGACAGGGGGTTGGAGTGCAGTTCTTC
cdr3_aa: CASSRGQGVGVQFF

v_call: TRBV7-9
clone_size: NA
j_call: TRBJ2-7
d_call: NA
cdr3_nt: TGTGCCAGCGCCGGTGGGGGACCCTACGAGCAGTACTTC
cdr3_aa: CASAGGGPYEQYF

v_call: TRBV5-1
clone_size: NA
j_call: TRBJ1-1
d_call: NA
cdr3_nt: TGCGCCAGCAGGCGAGAAACAGAGGAAGCTTTCTTT
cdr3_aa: CASRRETEEAFF

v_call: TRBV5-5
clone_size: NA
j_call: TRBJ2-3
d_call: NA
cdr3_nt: TGTGCCGGCAACCCACGGCCTTGGGCCGACCCGTTTAGGGTGGATACGCAGTATTTT
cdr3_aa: CAGNPRPWADPFRVDTQYF

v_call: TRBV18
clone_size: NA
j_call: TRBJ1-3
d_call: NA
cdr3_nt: TGTGCCAGCTCACCCAACCCCCCAGGGCTCAACTCTGGAAACACCATATATTTT
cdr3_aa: CASSPNPPGLNSGNTIYF